These 13 T cell receptor beta chains originate from one sample sequenced in a study of blood T cell repertoires in COVID-19. Repertoires were generated with immunoSEQ multiplex PCR, while TCRdb's copy carries only in-frame clones and drops some. The sample yields about 300,000 clones, around 87% seen once. The sample comprised peripheral blood. The receptors originated from a young man with active or convalescent COVID-19.

The rearrangement links TRBV19 to TRBJ2-1; TRBD2 matches 10 bases. The CDR3 sequence is 13 residues long. V was clipped by 2 bases and J by 15 bases; unmatched bases: 7. The germline V gene encodes CDR1 LNHDA and CDR2 SQIVND (reference sequence). CDR3 bases: TGTGCCAGTAGTATACACCTAGCGGGGGATTGGTTCTTC. Its translation is CASSIHLAGDWFF.

The rearrangement uses TRBV6-5 and TRBJ2-1; D gene uncertain. The CDR3 contains 14 residues. Germline assignment: CDR1 MNHEY and CDR2 SVGAGI. V lost 4 bases, J lost 7 bases, and 14 bases lay in between. The CDR3 DNA is TGTGCCAGCAGTTCCTATGCGACTCCAAATGAGCAGTTCTTC. This translates into CASSSYATPNEQFF.

This chain uses TRBV6-1 with TRBJ1-1; possibly TRBD1 for D (5 bases). The CDR3 is made up of 14 amino acids. Per germline, CDR1 MNHNS and CDR2 SASEGT. V was clipped by 2 bases and J by 4 bases, with 11 bases between them. CDR3 region: CASSEQGRVTEAFF. The CDR3 DNA reads TGTGCCAGCAGTGAACAGGGCCGGGTCACTGAAGCTTTCTTT.

CDR3 coding DNA: TGTGCCATCAGTGAAGGATGGGGGGGACTGAACACCGGGGAGCTGTTTTTT. It yields the protein CAISEGWGGLNTGELFF. The chain is built from TRBV10-3 and TRBJ2-2; 7 bases map to TRBD2. J gave up 1 base and V 3 bases, and 8 bases lay outside the gene matches. This CDR3 is built from 17 residues. Germline CDR1 and CDR2: ENHRY and SYGVKD.

The chain couples TRBV4-3 to TRBJ2-7; a weak D match, TRBD1 (5 bases). This CDR3 is 15 amino acids long. V gave up 2 bases and J gave up 2 bases, with 13 bases separating them. The germline gives CDR1 LGHNA, CDR2 YSLEER. CDR3 protein: CASSQFDSTTYEQYF. CDR3 DNA sequence: TGCGCCAGCAGCCAATTTGACAGCACAACCTACGAGCAGTACTTC.

CDR3 sequence (DNA): TGCGCCAGCAGCCAAGGGGCTCAGGGGGGACGGACAGATACGCAGTATTTT. This encodes CASSQGAQGGRTDTQYF. The chain uses TRBV4-3 and TRBJ2-3; D possibly corresponds to TRBD1 (7 bases). This CDR3 region has 17 residues. The ends were cut back, 1 base at V and 3 bases at J, with 17 bases in the middle. Germline lookup yields CDR1 LGHNA and CDR2 YSLEER.

The V gene is TRBV5-8, the J gene TRBJ2-2; 7 bases are shared with TRBD2. The length of the CDR3 is 18 residues. The ends lost 8 bases at V and 3 bases at J; junction bases unmatched: 19. The germline CDR1 and CDR2 sequences are SGHTS and YDEGEE. The CDR3 nucleotides read TGTGCCAGACAAGCCATCCCTATTGCGGGAGTGTACACCGGGGAGCTGTTTTTT. Encoded protein: CARQAIPIAGVYTGELFF.

This clone occurred a few times. This chain connects TRBV9 to TRBJ2-5; 11 bases align to TRBD2. The J segment lost 2 bases and the V segment lost 0 bases, leaving 3 bases of the junction unmatched. CDR3 length: 16 amino acids. Germline lookup yields CDR1 SGDLS and CDR2 YYNGEE. The CDR3 nucleotides are TGTGCCAGCAGCGTAGGAGGACTAGCGGGTCAAGAGACCCAGTACTTC. It yields the protein CASSVGGLAGQETQYF.

This chain connects TRBV29-1 to TRBJ1-2, with TRBD1 matching over 8 bases. The junction had 13 bases not matched to a gene; V was cut back by 6 bases and J by 4 bases. Germline V gene sequence: CDR1 SQVTM, CDR2 ANQGSEA. This CDR3 contains 15 residues. DNA of the CDR3: TGCAGCGTCCCGGAGGTATGGACAGGGCGCTATGGCTACACCTTC. It yields the protein CSVPEVWTGRYGYTF.

This chain uses TRBV6-5 with TRBJ2-1, with D perhaps TRBD2 (5 bases). CDR1 is MNHEY, CDR2 SVGAGI, per germline. Trimming left V 7 bases short and J 5 bases short, with 12 bases between. This CDR3 is built from 13 residues. CDR3 bases: TGTGCCAGCACTATATGGAGGAACAATGAGCAGTTCTTC. It codes for CASTIWRNNEQFF.

This clone has a single count. The CDR3 region is CASRGGETADTQYF. DNA for the CDR3: TGTGCCAGCAGGGGAGGGGAGACGGCAGATACGCAGTATTTT. The chain carries TRBV11-2 and TRBJ2-3; 7 bases are a match to TRBD2. The CDR3 sequence is 14 residues long. Germline CDR1 and CDR2: SGHAT and FQNNGV. V was clipped by 6 bases and J by 4 bases; unmatched bases: 7.

The chain recombines TRBV7-2 with TRBJ2-3, with TRBD1 matching 9 bases. J lost 3 bases, V lost 5 bases, and 3 bases had no gene match. This CDR3 has 14 residues. Per the germline V gene, CDR1 is SGHTA and CDR2 is FQGNSA. The CDR3 DNA follows: TGTGCCAGCAGCCTACAGGGGGCAACAGATACGCAGTATTTT. This sequence encodes CASSLQGATDTQYF.

The V and J genes are TRBV7-8 and TRBJ2-2; 8 bases are shared with TRBD2. V dropped 1 base and J dropped 2; count of bases not matched to a gene: 12. CDR3 length equals 19 residues. Germline V gene data show CDR1 as SGHVS and CDR2 as FQNEAQ. CDR3 protein: CASSLGWGIAGQNTGELFF. CDR3 nucleotides: TGTGCCAGCAGCTTAGGTTGGGGAATAGCGGGGCAAAACACCGGGGAGCTGTTTTTT.